This TCR beta chain was observed in a study of CXCR3-negative and CXCR3-positive naive CD8 T cells. The CDR3 extends over 12 amino acids. Germline CDR1 reads SNHLY; CDR2 reads FYNNEI. Preparation of TRB cDNA libraries relied on 5' RACE carrying UMI labels. TCRdb reprocessed the 5' RACE reads and stores each CDR3 protein as one record, lacking DNA. The sample yields 6,500 to 8,500 distinct CDR3 sequences, of which the top ten take up less than 1.5%. Sequencing was performed on naive CXCR3- CD8+ T cells from blood. As to subset: CD45RO-CCR7+CD27+CD95- naive CD8+ T cells lacking CXCR3 (TNR3-). This chain joins TRBV2 and TRBJ2-5. The sequence was obtained from a human donor in good health. Some clones in this sample may be carry-over from other donors' samples. The CDR3 is CASIAAEETQYF. Filled out from reference TRBV2 and TRBJ2-5, the complete variable domain reads EPEVTQTPSHQVTQMGQEVILRCVPISNHLYFYWYRQILGQKVEFLVSFYNNEISEKSEIFDDQFSVERPDGSNFTLKIRSTKLEDSAMYFCASIAAEETQYFGPGTRLLVL.